The 8 T cell receptor beta chains listed next were all sequenced from one sample in a study of cytomegalovirus exposure and HLA in healthy donors. The PCR employed 60 Vbeta primers together with 13 Jbeta primers. The assay was immunoSEQ multiplex PCR, and TCRdb's table has in-frame clones only and misses some. Among around 100,000 clones, approximately 60% were seen once, and the ten largest hold over 2%. The sequencing input was PBMCs. The origin of the receptors is a woman in her thirties in good health and CMV-seronegative.

The CDR3: CASSSQVYNEQFF. Written as DNA, the CDR3 is TGTGCCAGCAGTTCACAGGTTTACAATGAGCAGTTCTTC. V and J are TRBV28 and TRBJ2-1; TRBD1 might be the D (5 bases). This CDR3 region has 13 residues. From germline, CDR1 is MDHEN and CDR2 SYDVKM. Trimming took 4 bases from V and 4 from J, leaving 8 bases between them.

The chain links TRBV30 to TRBJ1-5, with D possibly being TRBD1 (6 bases). Germline CDR1 and CDR2: GTSNPN and SVGIG (reference sequence). This CDR3 spans 14 amino acids. V lost 0 bases and J lost 5, with 11 bases in between. Written as DNA, the CDR3 is TGTGCCTGGAGTGTAAAGGGGGGGGATCAGCCCCAGCATTTT. Its translation is CAWSVKGGDQPQHF.

This clone was recorded a few times. The rearrangement joins TRBV2 to TRBJ1-5; 12 bases line up with TRBD1. Germline-derived CDR1 and CDR2 are SNHLY and FYNNEI. V lost 1 base and J lost 6; bases outside the gene matches: 10. The CDR3 length is 18 residues. CDR3 loop: CASSEEVLWDRGRQPQHF. The CDR3 DNA is TGTGCCAGCAGTGAAGAAGTGCTGTGGGACAGGGGGCGTCAGCCCCAGCATTTT.

V and J are TRBV27 and TRBJ1-4; 7 positions agree with TRBD1. The CDR3 loop spans 16 amino acids. With V trimmed by 6 bases and J by 0 bases, 7 bases remained unmatched. Germline V CDR1 and CDR2: MNHEY, SMNVEV (reference sequence). The CDR3: CASSPTGTSTNEKLFF. CDR3 sequence (DNA): TGTGCCAGCAGCCCGACAGGGACCTCAACTAATGAAAAACTGTTTTTT.

This clone was seen only a few times. The chain couples TRBV30 to TRBJ1-5; TRBD1 matches 7 bases. This CDR3 comprises 12 residues. J gave up 5 bases and V 6 bases, and 4 bases lay outside the gene matches. Per germline, CDR1 GTSNPN and CDR2 SVGIG (reference sequence). The CDR3 reads CACSRGDQPQHF. The CDR3 DNA reads TGTGCCTGCAGCAGGGGGGATCAGCCCCAGCATTTT.

The J gene is TRBJ2-1, the V gene TRBV7-3; 7 bases map to TRBD2. Looked up from germline, CDR1 is SGHTA and CDR2 is FQGTGA. Losses at the gene ends were 1 base for V and 2 bases for J; bases not matched to a gene: 2. The CDR3 has 15 amino acids. The CDR3 protein is CASSLRLAAYNEQFF. Here the CDR3 DNA reads TGTGCCAGCAGCTTAAGACTAGCCGCCTACAATGAGCAGTTCTTC.

In its sample, this clone was seen once. The identical CDR3 is also encoded by other nucleotide sequences in the sample. The chain combines TRBV11-2 with TRBJ1-1; TRBD1 agrees at 7 bases. CDR3 length: 13 residues. The germline V gene has CDR1 SGHAT and CDR2 FQNNGV. The junction had 0 bases not matched to a gene; V was cut back by 0 bases and J by 5 bases. The CDR3 DNA follows: TGTGCCAGCAGCTTAGACAGGGGGACTGAAGCTTTCTTT. It specifies CASSLDRGTEAFF.

This clone was detected a few times. This chain uses TRBV30 with TRBJ2-7; TRBD2 matches 7 bases. Germline assignment: CDR1 GTSNPN and CDR2 SVGIG (reference sequence). With 0 bases clipped from V and 5 bases from J, the junction kept 4 bases outside the gene matches. The CDR3 contains 13 residues. The CDR3 DNA follows: TGTGCCTGGAGTGTACGGGCGGGAGACGAGCAGTACTTC. As protein: CAWSVRAGDEQYF. Filled out from reference TRBV30 and TRBJ2-7, the complete variable domain reads SQTIHQWPATLVQPVGSPLSLECTVEGTSNPNLYWYRQAAGRGLQLLFYSVGIGQISSEVPQNLSASRPQDRQFILSSKKLLLSDSGFYLCAWSVRAGDEQYFGPGTRLTVT.